This T cell receptor beta chain was identified during a study of Ad26.COV2.S vaccination and SARS-CoV-2 variants. As for treatment: around 19 received Ad26.COV2.S at low or high dose, single or two shots; about 5 received placebo; per-sample allocation not given. On day 63 after the first injection, vaccine and placebo recipients gave samples. Broader study findings: Reported findings describe substantial breadth in spike-specific CD8+ and CD4+ T cell responses following vaccination.

As for this clone: Its specificity is unknown.

With 8 bases clipped from V and 13 bases from J, the junction kept 6 bases outside the gene matches. CDR3 length: 12 residues. The germline gives CDR1 SGDLS, CDR2 YYNGEE. Clones were sequenced by immunoSEQ multiplex PCR, and TCRdb holds only the in-frame ones, with some missing. This sample has fewer than 400,000 clones, with roughly 88% found just once. The sequence came from a person aged 18-60 years who received the Ad26.COV2.S COVID-19 vaccine or a placebo. The J gene is TRBJ1-6, the V gene TRBV9; 10 nucleotides match TRBD1. Sequencing used peripheral blood, obtained in a trial of Ad26.COV2.S vaccine versus placebo. The CDR3 reads CASQTGGGPLHF. The CDR3 bases are TGTGCCAGTCAGACAGGGGGCGGTCCCCTCCACTTT.